Each of the 24 T cell receptor beta chains below was sequenced from the same sample in a study of blood T cell repertoires in COVID-19. Sequencing used immunoSEQ multiplex PCR; TCRdb keeps in-frame clones, though not all of them. The table shows 48,000 or so clones, with 86% occurring only once. The sequenced material came from peripheral blood. The receptors were sampled from a woman of 80 years or more with COVID-19, enrolled during active disease.

This chain uses TRBV5-1 with TRBJ2-1, with 8 bases matching TRBD2. The ends lost 4 bases at V and 7 bases at J; junction bases unmatched: 7. Germline assignment: CDR1 SGHRS and CDR2 YFSETQ. CDR3 length: 14 amino acids. In DNA form, the CDR3 reads TGCGCCAGCAGCCCAGAGCGGGGGAGGAATGAGCAGTTCTTC. This gives the protein CASSPERGRNEQFF.

This chain uses TRBV4-2 with TRBJ2-1; the D gene is possibly TRBD2 (5 bases). Germline lookup yields CDR1 LGHNA and CDR2 YNFKEQ. The V end was cut by 0 bases, the J end by 12 bases, with 12 bases between. The CDR3 has 13 amino acids. CDR3 sequence: CASSQDRRHRQFF. As DNA, the CDR3 is TGTGCCAGCAGCCAAGATCGGAGGCACCGGCAGTTCTTC.

This chain connects TRBV7-2 to TRBJ2-1; D perhaps matches TRBD2 (6 bases). The CDR3 contains 15 residues. V was trimmed by 5 bases and J by 3 bases, leaving 14 bases between them. Germline lookup yields CDR1 SGHTA and CDR2 FQGNSA. For the CDR3, the DNA is TGTGCCAGCAGCGGATCTAGCGCTGACTACAATGAGCAGTTCTTC. Amino acid sequence: CASSGSSADYNEQFF. Variable domain in full (rest from reference TRBV7-2 and TRBJ2-1): GAGVSQSPSNKVTEKGKDVELRCDPISGHTALYWYRQSLGQGLEFLIYFQGNSAPDKSGLPSDRFSAERTGGSVSTLTIQRTQQEDSAVYLCASSGSSADYNEQFFGPGTRLTVL.

This clone has only a few counts. This rearrangement joins TRBV7-2 to TRBJ2-7, with 7 bases lining up with TRBD2. Germline assignment: CDR1 SGHTA and CDR2 FQGNSA. V trimming: 2 bases; J trimming: 3 bases; junction bases outside the gene matches: 4. This CDR3 has 14 amino acids. The CDR3 sequence is CASSLQRGIYEQYF. The CDR3 DNA reads as TGTGCCAGCAGCTTACAGCGGGGCATCTACGAGCAGTACTTC.

This chain links TRBV7-9 with TRBJ2-7, with D hard to call. The CDR3 consists of 14 residues. The V end lost 3 bases, the J end lost 1 base, and 10 bases lay between the germline ends. Per germline, CDR1 SEHNR and CDR2 FQNEAQ (reference sequence). For the CDR3, the DNA is TGTGCCAGCAGCTTTGGGCAGCCGTCCTACGAGCAGTACTTC. Translated, it gives CASSFGQPSYEQYF.

The chain has TRBV10-2 and TRBJ2-1; perhaps TRBD2 as D (5 bases). This CDR3 has 11 amino acids. The V end lost 8 bases, the J end lost 9 bases, and 11 bases lay between the germline ends. The germline CDR1 and CDR2 sequences are WSHSY and SAAADI. Here the CDR3 reads CASLAPGEQFF. The CDR3 region has the DNA TGCGCCAGCCTAGCTCCCGGTGAGCAGTTCTTC.

Only one count was recorded for this clone. The gene calls are TRBV7-3 and TRBJ1-2; the D gene is possibly TRBD1 (6 bases). CDR3 length: 16 residues. Trimming cost V 0 bases and J 8 bases, with 19 bases left between them. CDR1 and CDR2 (germline): SGHTA, FQGTGA. The CDR3 region is CASSLTPGVPWEGYTF. The CDR3 nucleotides are TGTGCCAGCAGCTTAACCCCAGGGGTCCCCTGGGAAGGCTACACCTTC.

This clone appeared a few times. The J gene is TRBJ2-7, the V gene TRBV28; 10 bases match TRBD2. J lost 3 bases, V lost 4 bases, and 12 bases had no gene match. This CDR3 has 17 amino acids. Germline V gives CDR1 MDHEN, CDR2 SYDVKM. DNA for the CDR3: TGTGCCAGCAGTTCATGGGGTCGGGGGACTAGCGACTACGAGCAGTACTTC. Amino acid sequence: CASSSWGRGTSDYEQYF.

V and J are TRBV7-8 and TRBJ1-3, with TRBD1 identical over 9 bases. V trimming: 5 bases; J trimming: 7 bases; junction bases outside the gene matches: 12. The CDR3 runs 16 residues. The germline gives CDR1 SGHVS, CDR2 FQNEAQ. This CDR3 is CASSIQGQGFGNTIYF. CDR3 nucleotides: TGTGCCAGCAGCATCCAGGGACAGGGCTTTGGGAACACCATATATTTT. The full variable domain, rest sourced from reference TRBV7-8 and TRBJ1-3, is GAGVSQSPRYKVAKRGQDVALRCDPISGHVSLFWYQQALGQGPEFLTYFQNEAQLDKSGLPSDRFFAERPEGSVSTLKIQRTQQEDSAVYLCASSIQGQGFGNTIYFGEGSWLTVV.

The chain has TRBV4-2 and TRBJ1-2; D is possibly TRBD1 (6 bases). The germline gives CDR1 LGHNA, CDR2 YNFKEQ. The germline V and J ends were trimmed by 0 bases and 1 base, with 15 bases remaining between them. There are 17 residues in the CDR3. The CDR3 region has the DNA TGTGCCAGCAGCCAAGAGGGGGGGGGCCGAAATAACTATGGCTACACCTTC. It encodes CASSQEGGGRNNYGYTF.

This clone was counted once. This chain joins TRBV7-2 and TRBJ1-5; 7 bases fit TRBD1. V gave up 4 bases and J gave up 7 bases; unmatched junction bases: 7. The CDR3 spans 14 residues. In germline, CDR1 is SGHTA, CDR2 FQGNSA. The CDR3 loop is CASSYRQGNQPQHF. As DNA, the CDR3 is TGTGCCAGCAGCTACCGACAGGGTAACCAGCCCCAGCATTTT.

This clone was recorded only once. The gene calls are TRBV5-1 and TRBJ2-7; D may be TRBD2 (6 bases). Germline CDR1 reads SGHRS; CDR2 reads YFSETQ. The CDR3 covers 16 residues. V lost 2 bases and J lost 6, with 21 bases in between. CDR3 loop: CASSLSTAGRQSEQYF. The CDR3 nucleotides read TGCGCCAGCAGCTTATCCACAGCCGGGAGACAGTCCGAGCAGTACTTC.

The V gene is TRBV5-1, the J gene TRBJ1-4; 8 bases match TRBD1. V was pared by 0 bases and J by 8 bases, with 3 bases of the junction left unmatched. This CDR3 comprises 14 residues. The germline CDR1 and CDR2 sequences are SGHRS and YFSETQ. CDR3 nucleotide sequence: TGCGCCAGCAGCTTGGGGACAGGGTGGGAAAAACTGTTTTTT. Translating it yields CASSLGTGWEKLFF.

The CDR3 nucleotides are TGCGCCAGCAGCTTTAGGACAGGGGGGAACACCGGGGAGCTGTTTTTT. It specifies CASSFRTGGNTGELFF. V and J are TRBV5-1 and TRBJ2-2, with TRBD1 identical over 10 bases. This CDR3 region has 16 residues. V lost 2 bases, J lost 1 base, and 2 bases stayed unmatched. CDR1 and CDR2 (germline): SGHRS, YFSETQ.

The chain uses TRBV5-8 and TRBJ2-1; 7 bases line up with TRBD1. From germline, CDR1 is SGHTS and CDR2 YDEGEE. Trimming took 2 bases from V and 1 from J; bases not matched to a gene: 3. This CDR3 has 15 residues. CDR3 coding DNA: TGTGCCAGCAGCTTCGAGGGGGCTTCCTACAATGAGCAGTTCTTC. Translated, it gives CASSFEGASYNEQFF.

This clone was detected a few times. V is TRBV18 and J is TRBJ2-1; TRBD1 agrees at 7 bases. Germline V gene lookup returns CDR1 KGHSH and CDR2 LQKENI. V lost 4 bases to trimming and J lost 7 bases; unmatched junction nucleotides: 10. The CDR3 is 15 amino acids. CDR3 sequence: CASSLRQGARNEQFF. The CDR3 nucleotides are TGTGCCAGCTCACTCCGACAGGGTGCGCGTAATGAGCAGTTCTTC.

The genes are TRBV5-8 and TRBJ1-2; no firm D call. Germline V lookup: CDR1 SGHTS, CDR2 YDEGEE. Trimming pared 7 bases from V and 5 bases from J, leaving 12 bases between. The CDR3 is 12 residues long. CDR3 region: CASERAPYGYTF. In nucleotides, the CDR3 is TGTGCCAGCGAGCGAGCCCCTTATGGCTACACCTTC.

V gene TRBV18 combines with J gene TRBJ2-3; 11 bases are shared with TRBD2. With 4 bases clipped from V and 2 bases from J, the junction kept 11 bases outside the gene matches. This CDR3 comprises 18 residues. Looked up from germline, CDR1 is KGHSH and CDR2 is LQKENI. CDR3 protein: CASSLYAGTSGFTDTQYF. CDR3 nucleotides: TGTGCCAGCTCACTTTACGCCGGGACTAGCGGCTTCACAGATACGCAGTATTTT.

The chain has TRBV5-4 and TRBJ2-7, with 9 bases aligning to TRBD2. This CDR3 contains 15 residues. J gave up 5 bases and V 1 base, and 7 bases lay outside the gene matches. Germline V gives CDR1 SGHNT, CDR2 YYREEE (reference sequence). The CDR3 DNA is TGTGCCAGCAGCTTGTTTGGCGGGAGGGCCGACGAGCAGTACTTC. This translates into CASSLFGGRADEQYF.

This clone was picked up a small number of times. This chain links TRBV9 with TRBJ1-1; a possible D gene is TRBD1 (5 bases). The CDR3 spans 15 residues. CDR1 is SGDLS and CDR2 is YYNGEE in the germline V gene. Trimming shortened V by 0 bases and J by 7 bases, and 16 bases separated the two germline ends. The CDR3 loop is CASSVVGGWNGEAFF. The DNA for the CDR3 is TGTGCCAGCAGCGTAGTCGGGGGGTGGAACGGTGAAGCTTTCTTT.

In DNA, the CDR3 is TGTGCCAGCAGCTTGGAAGGACTAGCGGGGGAGGCCCAGTACTTC. It translates to CASSLEGLAGEAQYF. The V gene is TRBV5-4, the J gene TRBJ2-5; 13 bases align to TRBD2. CDR3 length: 15 residues. J was trimmed by 9 bases and V by 0 bases; bases with no gene match: 5. Germline assignment: CDR1 SGHNT and CDR2 YYREEE (reference sequence).

The genes are TRBV5-1 and TRBJ2-1, with 8 bases matching TRBD2. J lost 2 bases, V lost 2 bases, and 6 bases had no gene match. CDR1 and CDR2 from the germline V gene are SGHRS and YFSETQ. This CDR3 is built from 16 residues. The CDR3 coding sequence is TGCGCCAGCAGCTTCCTTACTAGCGGCGCCTACAATGAGCAGTTCTTC. It specifies CASSFLTSGAYNEQFF.

V and J are TRBV4-2 and TRBJ2-7; 13 nucleotides agree with TRBD2. The CDR3 runs to 15 residues. The V gene's germline CDR1 is LGHNA and CDR2 YNFKEQ. V was clipped by 3 bases and J by 2 bases; unmatched bases: 1. CDR3 loop: CASSQGLAGTYEQYF. CDR3 sequence (DNA): TGTGCCAGCAGCCAGGGACTAGCGGGAACCTACGAGCAGTACTTC.

J is TRBJ1-2 and V is TRBV19; D not certain. Germline V gene sequence: CDR1 LNHDA, CDR2 SQIVND (reference sequence). Deletions cut 11 bases from V and 8 bases from J, with 24 bases between. The CDR3 loop spans 14 amino acids. In nucleotides, the CDR3 is TGTGCCGCTAATAGCGGGGTCCACATAGGAGGCTACACCTTC. It specifies CAANSGVHIGGYTF. Based on the CDR3 plus reference TRBV19 and TRBJ1-2, the full variable domain is DGGITQSPKYLFRKEGQNVTLSCEQNLNHDAMYWYRQDPGQGLRLIYYSQIVNDFQKGDIAEGYSVSREKKESFPLTVTSAQKNPTAFYLCAANSGVHIGGYTFGSGTRLTVV.